This section outlines one T cell receptor beta chain sequence together with its context. What it binds is not known. The V gene's germline CDR1 is MGHRA and CDR2 YSYEKL. There are 15 residues in the CDR3. V gave up 0 bases and J gave up 4 bases, with 12 bases separating them. Unique molecular identifier tags were affixed to discrete cDNA molecules. TCRdb re-analysed the 5' RACE reads in MiXCR, keeping a single row per CDR3 protein. The sample contains about 56,000 distinct CDR3 sequences, roughly a tenth of which appear only once. This specimen belongs to a study of early T cells in non-severe SARS-CoV-2 infection. Regarding the study as a whole: VDJdb matching, biased toward anti-spike CD8 responses, missed private and CD4 specificities.

The clonotype originates from an adult who was a healthcare worker with PCR-confirmed SARS-CoV-2 infection or an uninfected control (not recorded which). The chain combines TRBV4-1 with TRBJ1-2; D not resolved. Input material: whole blood. In nucleotides, the CDR3 is TGCGCCAGCAGCCAAGACCGGATGGGATTCTATGGCTACACCTTC. This translates into CASSQDRMGFYGYTF.